This TCR beta chain was sequenced for a study of T cell clones after liver transplantation. Background on the study: Samples came from ITN030ST, which attempted immunosuppression withdrawal within 2 years of liver transplantation. TCRbeta sequencing after a pre-transplant mixed lymphocyte reaction identified graft-donor-reactive clones, later tracked in post-transplant blood. Draws occurred before transplant, before withdrawal, and after complete or failed withdrawal.

This clone was observed a single time. The assay was immunoSEQ multiplex PCR, and TCRdb's table has in-frame clones only and misses some. This table has about 45,000 clones, around 84% appearing once. The CDR3 runs 13 residues. V lost 5 bases, J lost 3 bases, and 10 bases lay in between. CDR1 is SNHLY, CDR2 FYNNEI, per germline. The chain links TRBV2 to TRBJ2-5; TRBD1 is a possible D gene (6 bases). This clonotype originated in a human patient who received a liver transplant. Some T cells may be graft donor cells. The sample here was CD4+ T cells from blood, taken 24 months after liver transplant. CDR3 coding DNA: TGTGCCAGCAGTCGTCAGGGGAAAGAGACCCAGTACTTC. The encoded protein is CASSRQGKETQYF.